The T cell receptor (beta chain) described here comes from a study of blood T cell repertoires in COVID-19. Sequencing used immunoSEQ multiplex PCR; TCRdb keeps in-frame clones, though not all of them. In the table there are more than 300,000 clones, roughly 86% of which are singletons. The sequenced sample was peripheral blood. The sequence derives from a woman in her 70s with COVID-19, enrolled during active disease.

CDR3 region: CSVDRSGELFF. CDR3 nucleotides: TGCAGCGTCGACAGGTCCGGGGAGCTGTTTTTT. J is TRBJ2-2 and V is TRBV29-1; D may be TRBD1 (6 bases). V was shortened by 6 bases and J by 6 bases, with 8 bases between the two germline ends. The germline V gene has CDR1 SQVTM and CDR2 ANQGSEA. CDR3 length: 11 amino acids.